Below, 27 T cell receptor beta chains from the same sample are listed, as sequenced in a study of blood T cells in healthy people across ages. The use of a sample-barcoded 5' primer and a J-beta primer mix characterized a second PCR of roughly 6 to 11 cycles. TCRdb re-derived calls from the 5' RACE reads in MiXCR, one entry per CDR3 protein. The repertoire has 700,000 or so distinct CDR3 sequences, about 20% of them found once; the top ten carry around 22%. Sequencing was carried out using blood. The receptors derive from a man aged 65 to 85 in good health.

This rearrangement joins TRBV5-6 to TRBJ2-3; possible D gene TRBD2, 5 bases. Deletions cut 3 bases from V and 4 bases from J, with 18 bases between. CDR3 length: 16 residues. Germline-derived CDR1 and CDR2 are SGHDT and YYEEEE. The CDR3 sequence: CASSSGLRMRADTQYF. In DNA form, the CDR3 reads TGTGCCAGCAGCTCCGGACTGAGGATGAGGGCAGATACGCAGTATTTT.

The rearrangement links TRBV20-1 to TRBJ2-2; TRBD2 might be the D (6 bases). The CDR3 is 15 amino acids. Germline V CDR1 and CDR2: DFQATT, SNEGSKA (reference sequence). Trimming shortened V by 0 bases and J by 3 bases, and 11 bases separated the two germline ends. In DNA, the CDR3 is TGCAGTGCTAGAGAAGTTAGCGGATACACCGGGGAGCTGTTTTTT. Its protein is CSAREVSGYTGELFF.

The genes are TRBV18 and TRBJ2-7; 11 bases align to TRBD2. Trimming took 3 bases from V and 4 from J; bases not matched to a gene: 5. The CDR3 contains 15 residues. Germline assignment: CDR1 KGHSH and CDR2 LQKENI. The chain's CDR3 is CASSPGTSGQYEQYF. DNA of the CDR3: TGTGCCAGCTCACCGGGGACTAGCGGACAATACGAGCAGTACTTC. The variable domain in full, completed from reference TRBV18 and TRBJ2-7, reads NAGVMQNPRHLVRRRGQEARLRCSPMKGHSHVYWYRQLPEEGLKFMVYLQKENIIDESGMPKERFSAEFPKEGPSILRIQQVVRGDSAAYFCASSPGTSGQYEQYFGPGTRLTVT.

This clonotype turned up a few times. The V gene is TRBV20-1, the J gene TRBJ2-2, with a possible D match to TRBD2 (6 bases). Germline V gene lookup returns CDR1 DFQATT and CDR2 SNEGSKA (reference sequence). Trimming cost V 3 bases and J 5 bases, with 13 bases left between them. This CDR3 is built from 14 residues. Here the CDR3 DNA reads TGCAGTGCTAGTGAGGTAGCGGTAACCGGGGAGCTGTTTTTT. It encodes CSASEVAVTGELFF.

Sample share makes this clonotype medium-sized. The chain combines TRBV10-3 with TRBJ2-1; 8 bases align to TRBD1. CDR1 ENHRY and CDR2 SYGVKD come from the germline V gene. Trimming cost V 6 bases and J 4 bases; bases outside gene matches: 8. The CDR3 spans 15 residues. The DNA for the CDR3 is TGTGCCATCAGATTCGGGGACAGGCCTTACAATGAGCAGTTCTTC. Translation: CAIRFGDRPYNEQFF.

This sequence joins TRBV20-1 and TRBJ2-4; D is ambiguous. Germline CDR1 is DFQATT and CDR2 is SNEGSKA (reference sequence). This CDR3 has 17 amino acids. V lost 4 bases to trimming and J lost 5 bases, with 24 bases between them. This CDR3 reads CSANHWGFPSYQNIQYF. The CDR3 nucleotides read TGCAGTGCTAACCATTGGGGTTTCCCGTCCTACCAAAACATTCAGTACTTC.

This clonotype turned up a few times. This chain uses TRBV11-2 with TRBJ1-1, with D uncertain. The germline V and J ends were trimmed by 0 bases and 1 base, with 15 bases remaining between them. The CDR3 length is 17 residues. Germline V gives CDR1 SGHAT, CDR2 FQNNGV. The CDR3 DNA reads TGTGCCAGCAGCTTAGAATTTATCCGGCAGGCGAACACTGAAGCTTTCTTT. Translation gives CASSLEFIRQANTEAFF.

This clonotype came up many times. The chain has TRBV12-3 or TRBV12-4 and TRBJ1-6, with D unresolved. The CDR3 totals 12 residues. Deletions cut 3 bases from V and 7 bases from J, with 4 bases between. The CDR3 sequence: CASSLTNSPLHF. In nucleotides, the CDR3 is TGTGCCAGCAGTTTGACCAATTCACCCCTCCACTTT.

CDR3 sequence reads: CASRLNLGVRNQPQHF. CDR3 nucleotide sequence: TGTGCCAGCAGGCTAAATTTGGGAGTACGCAATCAGCCCCAGCATTTT. The chain links TRBV28 to TRBJ1-5; the D is unclear. The V gene lost 6 bases and the J gene lost 2 bases, with 17 bases spanning the gap. This CDR3 spans 16 amino acids. Germline lookup yields CDR1 MDHEN and CDR2 SYDVKM.

The chain links TRBV7-2 to TRBJ2-3, with a tentative D call TRBD2 (5 bases). Germline values: CDR1 SGHTA, CDR2 FQGNSA. The germline V and J ends were trimmed by 1 base and 1 base, with 12 bases remaining between them. CDR3 length: 16 residues. CDR3: CASSLVLAVGTDTQYF. DNA for the CDR3: TGTGCCAGCAGCTTAGTTCTAGCTGTCGGCACAGATACGCAGTATTTT.

The V call is TRBV6-2 or TRBV6-3, the J call TRBJ2-7, with 11 nucleotides matching TRBD2. The CDR3 loop spans 15 amino acids. From germline, CDR1 is MNHEY and CDR2 SVGEGT. V lost 7 bases to trimming and J lost 0 bases; unmatched junction nucleotides: 5. CDR3 sequence reads: CASNTGTSGSYEQYV. Written as DNA, the CDR3 is TGTGCCAGCAATACCGGGACTAGCGGCTCCTACGAGCAGTACGTC.

This clonotype was seen only a few times. The chain is built from TRBV27 and TRBJ2-2, with D possibly TRBD1 on 6 matching bases. V was shortened by 4 bases and J by 5 bases, with 23 bases between the two germline ends. Germline CDR1 reads MNHEY; CDR2 reads SMNVEV (reference sequence). The CDR3 has 18 residues. As DNA, the CDR3 is TGTGCCAGCAGTTCCGTTCGACAGGCCCTCCTAGGAACCGGGGAGCTGTTTTTT. Translating it yields CASSSVRQALLGTGELFF.

V is TRBV27 and J is TRBJ2-5; D perhaps matches TRBD2 (5 bases). The CDR3 runs to 15 residues. From germline, CDR1 is MNHEY and CDR2 SMNVEV (reference sequence). V was cut by 6 bases and J by 3 bases, with 17 bases left in between. CDR3 DNA sequence: TGTGCCAGCAGGGGGAGAGTGGACGGAAAAGAGACCCAGTACTTC. It translates to CASRGRVDGKETQYF.

This clonotype was seen more than once but under ten times. This chain joins TRBV9 and TRBJ2-7; TRBD2 aligns across 8 bases. CDR1 and CDR2 (germline): SGDLS, YYNGEE. The V gene end was trimmed by 3 bases and the J gene end by 3 bases; junction bases not matched to a gene: 2. This CDR3 is 13 amino acids long. CDR3 protein: CASSAGGVYEQYF. The CDR3 DNA follows: TGTGCCAGCAGCGCCGGGGGGGTCTACGAGCAGTACTTC.

This clonotype occurred a few times. The gene calls are TRBV30 and TRBJ2-5, with D possibly matching TRBD1 (5 bases). There are 14 residues in the CDR3. CDR1 and CDR2 (germline): GTSNPN, SVGIG (reference sequence). V was shortened by 0 bases and J by 5 bases, with 13 bases between the two germline ends. The CDR3 nucleotides are TGTGCCTGGAGTGTAGGGCAGGGTACCGAGACCCAGTACTTC. Translation: CAWSVGQGTETQYF.

The chain links TRBV6-1 to TRBJ2-5, with D perhaps TRBD1 or TRBD2 (5 bases each). TRBJ2-7 matches the DNA end more closely, so the J call is doubtful. From germline, CDR1 is MNHNS and CDR2 SASEGT. The CDR3 covers 15 residues. Here the CDR3 reads CASSEDVSGSYEQYF. The CDR3 region has the DNA TGTGCCAGCAGTGAAGATGTGTCAGGGAGCTACGAGCAGTACTTC.

This clonotype turned up a few times. This chain links TRBV12-3 or TRBV12-4 with TRBJ2-1; D gene uncertain. The CDR3 length is 12 residues. V was pared by 3 bases and J by 7 bases, with 7 bases between. CDR3 bases: TGTGCCAGCAGTTTGATGCGGAATGAGCAGTTCTTC. It is translated as CASSLMRNEQFF.

The V gene is TRBV6-5, the J gene TRBJ1-1; no clear D gene. V was shortened by 4 bases and J by 0 bases, with 15 bases between the two germline ends. This CDR3 has 16 amino acids. Germline V gene data show CDR1 as MNHEY and CDR2 as SVGAGI. The DNA of the CDR3 is TGTGCCAGCAGTTTCTCACCTCGGCGGATGAACACTGAAGCTTTCTTT. Translation gives CASSFSPRRMNTEAFF.

This clonotype was picked up a small number of times. DNA for the CDR3: TGTGCCAGCAGCGTGTCGTTCGACTATGGCTACACCTTC. This encodes CASSVSFDYGYTF. The rearrangement joins TRBV9 to TRBJ1-2; no reliable D call. V lost 2 bases, J lost 3 bases, and 8 bases lay in between. Per the germline V gene, CDR1 is SGDLS and CDR2 is YYNGEE. The CDR3 has 13 amino acids.

This clonotype was observed a few times. The chain combines TRBV20-1 with TRBJ1-5, with TRBD1 matching 7 bases. Germline lookup yields CDR1 DFQATT and CDR2 SNEGSKA (reference sequence). The J segment lost 2 bases and the V segment lost 1 base, leaving 2 bases of the junction unmatched. There are 14 residues in the CDR3. The CDR3 loop is CSARGQGGNQPQHF. CDR3 DNA sequence: TGCAGTGCTAGAGGACAGGGCGGCAATCAGCCCCAGCATTTT.

The chain joins TRBV7-9 to TRBJ1-5; TRBD1 is a possible D gene (5 bases). CDR1 and CDR2 from the germline V gene are SEHNR and FQNEAQ (reference sequence). The CDR3 consists of 17 residues. The V gene lost 6 bases and the J gene lost 4 bases, with 22 bases spanning the gap. This CDR3 is CASSSDRFGAINQPQHF. The DNA of the CDR3 is TGTGCCAGCAGTTCCGACAGATTTGGTGCCATAAATCAGCCCCAGCATTTT.

This clonotype was seen a few times. The chain is built from TRBV5-1 and TRBJ1-1, with TRBD1 matching 9 bases. Trimming cost V 4 bases and J 5 bases; bases outside gene matches: 6. There are 14 residues in the CDR3. In germline, CDR1 is SGHRS, CDR2 YFSETQ. The CDR3 spells CASSHATGGTEAFF. The CDR3 nucleotides are TGCGCCAGCAGCCACGCGACAGGGGGAACTGAAGCTTTCTTT.

The chain joins TRBV5-1 to TRBJ1-3; perhaps TRBD1 as D (5 bases). This CDR3 is built from 16 residues. Germline V gene sequence: CDR1 SGHRS, CDR2 YFSETQ. V was trimmed by 0 bases and J by 2 bases, leaving 12 bases between them. The CDR3 nucleotides are TGCGCCAGCAGCTTGGTTGGCCAGGGTACTGGAAACACCATATATTTT. It specifies CASSLVGQGTGNTIYF.

The chain links TRBV12-3 or TRBV12-4 to TRBJ1-1; D might be TRBD1 (5 bases). The CDR3 runs to 15 residues. Trimming stripped 3 bases from V and 3 bases from J, with 14 bases between. The CDR3 DNA sequence: TGTGCCAGCAGTTTGCGGGCGGGGACTCACACTGAAGCTTTCTTT. Residues: CASSLRAGTHTEAFF.

The chain is built from TRBV12-3 or TRBV12-4 and TRBJ2-7, with D hard to call. The CDR3 is 14 amino acids. V lost 5 bases to trimming and J lost 3 bases, with 14 bases between them. CDR3 nucleotides: TGTGCCAGCAGTCTGGGTGGTCCCCTCTACGAGCAGTACTTC. It codes for CASSLGGPLYEQYF.

The rearrangement links TRBV7-3 to TRBJ1-1; D is perhaps TRBD1 (5 bases). V gave up 0 bases and J gave up 5 bases, with 7 bases separating them. This CDR3 contains 13 residues. Germline V gene sequence: CDR1 SGHTA, CDR2 FQGTGA. CDR3 nucleotides: TGTGCCAGCAGCTTAACCAGGGAAACTGAAGCTTTCTTT. Translating gives CASSLTRETEAFF.

A few counts support this clonotype. The rearrangement links TRBV6-6 to TRBJ1-2, with D possibly being TRBD1 (6 bases). In germline, CDR1 is MNHNY, CDR2 SVGAGI (reference sequence). This CDR3 contains 15 residues. V was pared by 2 bases and J by 0 bases, with 10 bases between. In DNA form, the CDR3 reads TGTGCCAGCAGTTACGGACAGAAAACTAACTATGGCTACACCTTC. As protein: CASSYGQKTNYGYTF.